One and the same sample provided the 4 T cell receptor beta chains below, sequenced in a study of T cell changes during pregnancy in multiple sclerosis. Using immunoSEQ multiplex PCR, the repertoire was profiled, and TCRdb retains in-frame clones only, with some absent. This table has 70,000 or so clones, about 89% appearing once. Specimen: CD4+ T cells from peripheral blood mononuclear cells, collected before pregnancy. These TCRs come from a female donor with multiple sclerosis, enrolled in a pregnancy study.

The V and J genes are TRBV19 and TRBJ1-3; a weak D match, TRBD1 (6 bases). Per germline, CDR1 LNHDA and CDR2 SQIVND (reference sequence). V was shortened by 9 bases and J by 0 bases, with 15 bases between the two germline ends. The CDR3 spans 15 residues. The CDR3 region is CASIPDRTSGNTIYF. In nucleotides, the CDR3 is TGTGCCAGCATTCCCGACAGGACCTCTGGAAACACCATATATTTT.

The rearrangement joins TRBV27 to TRBJ2-2; possibly TRBD2 for D (7 bases). The ends were cut back, 4 bases at V and 7 bases at J, with 16 bases in the middle. CDR3 length: 15 residues. Germline V CDR1 and CDR2: MNHEY, SMNVEV (reference sequence). The CDR3 DNA follows: TGTGCCAGCAGTTATGTGGGGGGGCCGGGCGGGGAGCTGTTTTTT. Translated: CASSYVGGPGGELFF.

J is TRBJ2-1 and V is TRBV7-6; 8 bases align to TRBD2. Trimming took 4 bases from V and 5 from J; bases not matched to a gene: 10. The CDR3 contains 16 residues. The germline V gene encodes CDR1 SGHVS and CDR2 FNYEAQ. In DNA, the CDR3 is TGTGCCAGCAGCTCCGGGCGACTAGCGAGCCACAATGAGCAGTTCTTC. Translation: CASSSGRLASHNEQFF.

This clone was seen just once. J is TRBJ2-1 and V is TRBV7-9, with 13 bases fitting TRBD2. V gave up 1 base and J gave up 12 bases; unmatched junction bases: 18. The CDR3 extends over 19 amino acids. The germline V gene has CDR1 SEHNR and CDR2 FQNEAQ (reference sequence). The CDR3 nucleotides read TGTGCCAGCAGCTTAGGGACTAGCGGGAGTGGGGCCTCTAGGAATCGGCAGTTCTTC. Its protein product is CASSLGTSGSGASRNRQFF.